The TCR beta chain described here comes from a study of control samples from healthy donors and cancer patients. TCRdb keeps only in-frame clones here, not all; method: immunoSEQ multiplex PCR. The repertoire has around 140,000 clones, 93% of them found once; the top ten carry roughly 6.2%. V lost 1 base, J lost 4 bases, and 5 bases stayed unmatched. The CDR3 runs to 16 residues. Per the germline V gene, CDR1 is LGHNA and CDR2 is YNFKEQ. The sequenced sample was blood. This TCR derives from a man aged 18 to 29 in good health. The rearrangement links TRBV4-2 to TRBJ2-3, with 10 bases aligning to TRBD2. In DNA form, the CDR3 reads TGTGCCAGCAGCCAAGGCCCTAGCGGGGGTCCAGATACGCAGTATTTT. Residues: CASSQGPSGGPDTQYF.